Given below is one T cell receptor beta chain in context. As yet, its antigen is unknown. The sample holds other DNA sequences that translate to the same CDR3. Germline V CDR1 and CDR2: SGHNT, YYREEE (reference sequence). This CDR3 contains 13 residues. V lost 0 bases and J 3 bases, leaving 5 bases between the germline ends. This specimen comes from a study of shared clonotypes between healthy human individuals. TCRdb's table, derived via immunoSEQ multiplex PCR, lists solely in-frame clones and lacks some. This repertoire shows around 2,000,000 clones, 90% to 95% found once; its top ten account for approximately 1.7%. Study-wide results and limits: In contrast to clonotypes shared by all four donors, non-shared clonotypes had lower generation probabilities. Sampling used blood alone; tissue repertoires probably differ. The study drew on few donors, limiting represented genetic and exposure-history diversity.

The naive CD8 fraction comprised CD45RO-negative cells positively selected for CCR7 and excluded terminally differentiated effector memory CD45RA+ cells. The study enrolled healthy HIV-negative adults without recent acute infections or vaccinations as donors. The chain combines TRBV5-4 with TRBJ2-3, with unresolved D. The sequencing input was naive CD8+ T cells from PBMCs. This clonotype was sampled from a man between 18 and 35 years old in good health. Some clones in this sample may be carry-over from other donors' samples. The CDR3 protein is CASSLEPTDTQYF. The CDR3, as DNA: TGTGCCAGCAGCTTGGAACCGACAGATACGCAGTATTTT.